This T cell receptor beta chain was documented in a study of human T cells and chemical hapten exposure (dated by TCRdb to 2020 to 2022). General notes on the study: For sensitization, 2% DPC in acetone was applied to a roughly 2 cm by roughly 2 cm area of upper inner arm skin. Blood for TCR sequencing was provided by twenty-nine alopecia patients at one to four time points (pre-sensitization, 2, 6 and 24 weeks). The patient cohort, mostly female, included alopecia areata with under or over 50% scalp involvement, alopecia totalis and alopecia universalis. Blood samples were taken from patients before sensitization (week 0) and at 2, 6 and about 24 weeks after DPC sensitization. In alopecia patients, the study followed how the peripheral blood TCR repertoire changed in vivo over primary and secondary sensitization to diphenylcyclopropenone (DPC), a hapten. Weekly therapeutic DPC doses were additionally applied to the scalp of patients throughout the approximately 24-week study period. Libraries were pooled for sequencing, and variation in per-sample TCR yields was attributed mainly to small differences in library volumes within the pool. Patch testing was done on the upper back using Finn chambers containing 0.01% DPC, and results were scored after 6 days according to International Contact Dermatitis Research Group standards.

General findings and caveats noted by the study authors: Expanded TCRs formed significantly more large CDR3 similarity clusters than pre-sensitization or healthy control sets, consistent with antigen-driven responses. After repeated subsampling, the strength of the expansion versus patch-test correlation and the threshold at which it became significant changed. Because all patients had alopecia, a presumed autoimmune disease, the immune response of the patients might differ from that of healthy individuals. A positive correlation was found between the number of PT1 expanded TCRs and patch test score, with significance reached at thresholds 8, 16 and 32 but not 4. The number of TCRs above 1 in 1000 frequency did not change with DPC sensitization; there was no evidence of global repertoire structure alterations.

The library relied on RACE. Sequencing took place on a NextSeq 500. During library preparation, unique molecular identifiers were attached to individual cDNA molecules so that TCRs could be counted in a quantitative, reproducible way. For every blood RNA sample, sequencing covered both the TCR alpha and TCR beta chains. In the source study's methods: The median number of TCRs per sample was roughly 100,000, ranging from 23,224 to 690,600. The Decombinator software suite was used to annotate the V, J and CDR3 of the TCR reads. Every sample was subsampled to the same number of TCRs (28,000) for the PS versus PT1 abundance plots. Expanded TCRs were defined as absent before sensitization and observed at least eight times at the 2-week time point. TCRdb's own reprocessing of the public reads used fastp at Q25 and MiXCR and kept productive beta chains. When rows share a CDR3 protein, they turn into one entry using the most common DNA and genes. The V and J calls reflect TCRdb's pipeline rather than the authors' work. This sample is represented by 55,000 to 75,000 distinct CDR3 sequences; approximately 6.7% of them were singletons. The ten largest clones represent 1.6% of the sample.

The sample's time point label is to be understood as: pre-sensitization, week 0. The treatment or condition label corresponds to: therapeutic diphenylcyclopropenone sensitization with weekly scalp DPC. At every patch-test visit, the blood draw took place before the patch test was put on. Patients were considered eligible if aged 18 to 70, diagnosed with alopecia and deemed suitable for DPC therapy, and patients were excluded if pregnant. Total RNA was isolated from unfractionated whole blood collected in Tempus Blood RNA tubes. The CDR3, cysteine through phenylalanine, is 17 amino acids long. Only the CDR3 DNA stays, 51 bases, in frame from base 1. Trimming at the junction amounts to 3 bases on V and 0 bases on J, and the germline ends lie 12 bases apart. Via the germline V gene, CDR1 is SNHLY and CDR2 FYNNEI. This clonotype was seen ten or more times. Its cognate antigen has yet to be identified. No much larger clone exists at a distance of one base, and base qualities are not known.

The sequence is built from TRBV2 and TRBJ1-6, with the D gene too uncertain to name. Sequencing used whole blood, obtained in connection with sensitization to the hapten diphenylcyclopropenone (DPC). This sequence was found in a woman aged 25 to 45 with alopecia areata. Some clones in this sample may be carry-over from other donors' samples. The CDR3 is CASSEGVPSSYNSPLHF. DNA sequence: TGTGCCAGCAGTGAGGGCGTTCCCAGCTCCTATAATTCACCCCTCCACTTT.